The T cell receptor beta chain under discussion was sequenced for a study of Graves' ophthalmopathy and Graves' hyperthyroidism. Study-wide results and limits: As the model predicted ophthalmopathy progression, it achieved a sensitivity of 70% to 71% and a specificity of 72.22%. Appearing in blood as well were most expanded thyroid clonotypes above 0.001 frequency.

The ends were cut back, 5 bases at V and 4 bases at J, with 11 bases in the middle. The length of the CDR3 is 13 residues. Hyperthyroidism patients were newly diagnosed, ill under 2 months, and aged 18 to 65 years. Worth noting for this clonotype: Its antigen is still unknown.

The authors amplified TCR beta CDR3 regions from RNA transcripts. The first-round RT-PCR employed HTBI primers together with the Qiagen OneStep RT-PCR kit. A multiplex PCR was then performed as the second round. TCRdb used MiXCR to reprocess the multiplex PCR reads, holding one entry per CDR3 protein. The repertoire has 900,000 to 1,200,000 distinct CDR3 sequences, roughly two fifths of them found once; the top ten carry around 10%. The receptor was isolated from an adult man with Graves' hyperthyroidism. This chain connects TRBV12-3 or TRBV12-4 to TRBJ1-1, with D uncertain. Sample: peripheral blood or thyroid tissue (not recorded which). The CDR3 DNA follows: TGTGCCAGCAGTGACGGGTTCGTCACTGAAGCTTTCTTT. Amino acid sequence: CASSDGFVTEAFF.